The entry that follows covers one T cell receptor (beta chain) sequence. No cognate antigen has been identified for it. It has no much larger one-base neighbor in the sample; base qualities were not kept. The sequencing machine was an Illumina HiSeq 1500. TCRdb reprocessing: public reads trimmed at Q25 with fastp, clones called with MiXCR, in-frame beta chains kept. Identical CDR3 proteins give one entry, which carries the most common genes and DNA. Within this sample are over 250,000 distinct CDR3 sequences, with less than 25% of them counted one time only. Roughly 19% of the sample is taken by the ten largest. This entry comes from a study of T cell repertoires in cytomegalovirus infection (dated by TCRdb to the late 2010s). Turning to the overall study: Alongside well-studied HLA-B-restricted epitopes, the peptide stimulations were aimed at recently identified HLA-C-restricted CMV epitopes, whose presentation resists viral immunomodulation. Donor HLA type was relevant to the analysis, because carriage of CMV infection together with the matching HLA type was indicated by public TCR beta signatures. The investigation overall reported the following: Cumulative frequency of public TCR beta family members discriminated carriers of CMV infection plus the relevant HLA type in this cohort and an independent 352-donor cohort. The ex vivo response was dominated by HLA-C-restricted CMV-specific TCR beta clonotypes, which also provided the single most frequent clonotype in two of eight donors.

V loses 0 bases of germline sequence and J loses 13 bases, and the interval between the two ends is 13 bases. Including cysteine and phenylalanine, the CDR3 has 13 amino acids. The kept DNA is CDR3 alone, 39 bases in frame from the first base. CDR1 and CDR2 (SGHDN, FVKESK) derive from the germline V gene. Explained via the paper, the treatment or condition label denotes: in vitro stimulation with specific CMV peptide epitopes to enrich CMV-specific T cells. This TCR derives from a human donor in good health (CMV status not recorded). Some clones in this sample may be carry-over from other donors' samples. The specimen was cultured PBMCs, collected from culture after CMV antigen stimulation. The sequence links TRBV14 to TRBJ2-1; the D gene is possibly TRBD2, with 5 bases matching. The nucleotides read TGTGCCAGCAGCCAAGATTACTTGCTAGCACAGTTCTTC. Translated, this gives CASSQDYLLAQFF.